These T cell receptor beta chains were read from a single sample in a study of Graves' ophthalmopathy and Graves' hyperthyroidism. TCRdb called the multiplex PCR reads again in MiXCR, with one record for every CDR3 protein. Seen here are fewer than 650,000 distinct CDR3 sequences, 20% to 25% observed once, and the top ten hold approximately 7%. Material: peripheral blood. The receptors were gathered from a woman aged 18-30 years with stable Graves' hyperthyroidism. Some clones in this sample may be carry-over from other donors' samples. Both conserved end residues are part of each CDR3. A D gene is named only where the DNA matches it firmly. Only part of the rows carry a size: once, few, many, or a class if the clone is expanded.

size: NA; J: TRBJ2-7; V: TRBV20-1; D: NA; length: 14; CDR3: CSARDYRAPYEQYF; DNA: TGCAGTGCTAGAGATTACAGGGCTCCCTACGAGCAGTACTTC
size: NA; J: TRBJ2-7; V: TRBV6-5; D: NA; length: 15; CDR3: CASSYSWTESYEQYF; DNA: TGTGCCAGCAGTTACTCGTGGACAGAATCCTACGAGCAGTACTTC
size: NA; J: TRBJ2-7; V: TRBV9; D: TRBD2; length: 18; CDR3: CASSVGGLAGGPSYEQYF; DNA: TGTGCCAGCAGCGTAGGAGGACTAGCGGGGGGACCCTCCTACGAGCAGTACTTC
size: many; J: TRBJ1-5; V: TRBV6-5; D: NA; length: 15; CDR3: CASSQGSGRNQPQHF; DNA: TGTGCCAGCAGTCAGGGGTCAGGACGAAATCAGCCCCAGCATTTT
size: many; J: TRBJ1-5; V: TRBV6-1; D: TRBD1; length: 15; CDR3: CASSRDRTSNQPQHF; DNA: TGTGCCAGCAGCCGGGACAGAACCAGCAATCAGCCCCAGCATTTT
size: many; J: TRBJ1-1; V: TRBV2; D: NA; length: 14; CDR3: CASTRATVGTEAFF; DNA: TGTGCCAGCACCCGTGCTACGGTCGGCACTGAAGCTTTCTTT
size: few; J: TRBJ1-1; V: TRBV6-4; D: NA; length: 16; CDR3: CASSTGLRRINTEAFF; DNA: TGTGCCAGCAGTACAGGGCTACGCCGAATAAACACTGAAGCTTTCTTT
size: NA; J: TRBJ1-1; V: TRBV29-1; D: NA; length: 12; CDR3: CSVELYNTEAFF; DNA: TGCAGCGTTGAATTGTATAACACTGAAGCTTTCTTT
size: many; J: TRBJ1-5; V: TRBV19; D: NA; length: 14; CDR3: CASSIGGPNQPQHF; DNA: TGTGCCAGTAGTATTGGGGGCCCAAATCAGCCCCAGCATTTT
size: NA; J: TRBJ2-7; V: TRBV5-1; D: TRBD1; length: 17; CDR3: CASSLGLAGGASYEQYF; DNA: TGCGCCAGCAGCTTGGGTTTGGCAGGGGGCGCCTCCTACGAGCAGTACTTC
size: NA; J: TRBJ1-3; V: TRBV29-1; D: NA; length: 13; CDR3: CSVGQEMGNTIYF; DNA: TGCAGCGTTGGACAGGAGATGGGAAACACCATATATTTT
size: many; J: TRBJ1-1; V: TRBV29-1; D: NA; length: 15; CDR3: CSVGYSSGVNTEAFF; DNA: TGCAGCGTTGGCTATTCTTCAGGGGTGAACACTGAAGCTTTCTTT
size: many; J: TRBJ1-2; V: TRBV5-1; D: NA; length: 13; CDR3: CASSSQHNYGYTF; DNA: TGCGCCAGCAGCTCTCAGCATAACTATGGCTACACCTTC
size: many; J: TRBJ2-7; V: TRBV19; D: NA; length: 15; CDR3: CASSILVEGIYEQYF; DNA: TGTGCCAGTAGTATATTAGTGGAGGGAATCTACGAGCAGTACTTC
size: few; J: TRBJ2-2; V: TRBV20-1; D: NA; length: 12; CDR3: CSARESYGELFF; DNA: TGCAGTGCTAGAGAGTCGTATGGGGAGCTGTTTTTT
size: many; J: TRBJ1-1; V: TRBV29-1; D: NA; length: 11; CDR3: CSVASQWEAFF; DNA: TGCAGCGTTGCATCTCAATGGGAAGCTTTCTTT
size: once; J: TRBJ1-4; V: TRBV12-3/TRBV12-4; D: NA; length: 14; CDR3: CASSPRGFGEKLFF; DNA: TGTGCCAGCAGTCCCCGGGGGTTCGGTGAAAAACTGTTTTTT
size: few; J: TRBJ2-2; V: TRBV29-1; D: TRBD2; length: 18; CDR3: CSVELGIRGGADTGELFF; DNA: TGCAGCGTTGAGCTAGGGATTCGGGGAGGGGCTGACACCGGGGAGCTGTTTTTT
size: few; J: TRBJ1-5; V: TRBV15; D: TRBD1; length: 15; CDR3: CATSTGGGSNQPQHF; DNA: TGTGCCACCAGTACAGGGGGCGGAAGCAATCAGCCCCAGCATTTT
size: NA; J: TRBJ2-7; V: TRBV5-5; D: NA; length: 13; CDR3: CASSRDGGDEQYF; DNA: TGTGCCAGCAGCCGGGACGGAGGGGACGAGCAGTACTTC
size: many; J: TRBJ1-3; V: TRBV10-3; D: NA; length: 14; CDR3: CAISEFGSGNTIYF; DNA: TGTGCCATCAGTGAATTTGGCTCTGGAAACACCATATATTTT
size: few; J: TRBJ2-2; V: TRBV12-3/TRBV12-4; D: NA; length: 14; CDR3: CASSLRATAGELFF; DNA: TGTGCCAGCAGTTTAAGGGCAACCGCCGGGGAGCTGTTTTTT
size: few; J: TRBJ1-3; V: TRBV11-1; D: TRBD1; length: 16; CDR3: CASSELDRESGNTIYF; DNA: TGTGCCAGCAGCGAATTGGACAGGGAATCTGGAAACACCATATATTTT
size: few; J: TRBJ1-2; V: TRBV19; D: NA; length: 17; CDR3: CASPGGVYGGLNYGYTF; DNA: TGTGCCAGTCCGGGGGGGGTATATGGAGGATTAAACTATGGCTACACCTTC
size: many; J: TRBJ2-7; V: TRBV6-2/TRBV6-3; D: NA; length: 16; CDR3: CASTDNQQGSHYEQYF; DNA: TGTGCCAGCACAGACAATCAACAGGGTTCTCACTACGAGCAGTACTTC
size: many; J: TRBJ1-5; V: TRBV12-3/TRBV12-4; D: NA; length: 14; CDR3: CASSQQNNNQPQHF; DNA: TGTGCCAGCAGCCAACAAAACAACAATCAGCCCCAGCATTTT
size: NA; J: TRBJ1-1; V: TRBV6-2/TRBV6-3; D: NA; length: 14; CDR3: CASSSRPDILGAFF; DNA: TGTGCCAGCAGTTCCCGACCCGACATTCTGGGGGCTTTCTTT
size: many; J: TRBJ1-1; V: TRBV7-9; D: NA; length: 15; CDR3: CASSVPPSLNTEAFF; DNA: TGTGCCAGCAGCGTTCCACCTAGCCTGAACACTGAAGCTTTCTTT
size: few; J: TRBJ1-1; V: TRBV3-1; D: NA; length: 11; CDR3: CEDRKNTEAFF; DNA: TGTGAAGACAGGAAGAACACTGAAGCTTTCTTT
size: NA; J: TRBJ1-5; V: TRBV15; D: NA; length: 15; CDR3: CATSRDQGQGQPQHF; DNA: TGTGCCACCAGCAGGGACCAGGGTCAAGGTCAGCCCCAGCATTTT
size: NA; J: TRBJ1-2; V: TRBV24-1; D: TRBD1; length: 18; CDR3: CATSDQKNRDRGYYGYTF; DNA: TGTGCCACCAGTGATCAGAAAAACCGGGACAGGGGATACTATGGCTACACCTTC
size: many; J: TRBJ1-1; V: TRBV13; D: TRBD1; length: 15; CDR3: CASSIQGFGVTEAFF; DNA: TGTGCCAGCAGCATACAGGGGTTTGGGGTCACTGAAGCTTTCTTT
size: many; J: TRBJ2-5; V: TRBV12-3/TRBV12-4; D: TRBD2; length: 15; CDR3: CASSLTSGFGETQYF; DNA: TGTGCCAGCAGTCTGACTAGCGGCTTTGGGGAGACCCAGTACTTC
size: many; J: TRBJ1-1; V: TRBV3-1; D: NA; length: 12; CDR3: CASSSDGTEAFF; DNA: TGTGCCAGCAGTTCTGACGGGACTGAAGCTTTCTTT
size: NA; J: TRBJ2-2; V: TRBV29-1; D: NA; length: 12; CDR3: CSVEIRPGELFF; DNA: TGCAGCGTTGAGATTCGTCCCGGGGAGCTGTTTTTT
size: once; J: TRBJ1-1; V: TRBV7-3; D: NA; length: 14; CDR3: CASSLDGLGREAFF; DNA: TGTGCCAGCAGCTTGGATGGTCTGGGGAGAGAAGCTTTCTTT
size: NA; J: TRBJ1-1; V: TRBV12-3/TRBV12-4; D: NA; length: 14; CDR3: CASSPEGRFTEAFF; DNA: TGTGCCAGCAGTCCCGAGGGGAGATTCACTGAAGCTTTCTTT
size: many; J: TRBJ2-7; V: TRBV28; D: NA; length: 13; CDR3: CASSFSRPHEQYF; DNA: TGTGCCAGCAGTTTTTCCAGGCCCCACGAGCAGTACTTC
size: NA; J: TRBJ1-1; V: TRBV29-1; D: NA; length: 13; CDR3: CSVYRPKNTEAFF; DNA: TGCAGCGTGTACAGGCCAAAGAACACTGAAGCTTTCTTT
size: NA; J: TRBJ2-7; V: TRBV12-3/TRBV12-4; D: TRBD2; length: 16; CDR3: CASSSLPPGPGGEQYF; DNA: TGTGCCAGCAGTTCCCTACCCCCGGGACCGGGGGGTGAGCAGTACTTC